Sequencing of this T cell receptor (beta chain) was carried out in a study of T cells after yellow fever vaccination. TCRdb recomputed calls from the 5' RACE reads with MiXCR, one row per CDR3 protein. The data show 340,000 or so distinct CDR3 sequences, with about 12% seen just once and about 3% held by the top ten. The J segment lost 4 bases and the V segment lost 5 bases, leaving 4 bases of the junction unmatched. This CDR3 contains 14 residues. Germline V gene sequence: CDR1 SGHVS, CDR2 FNYEAQ. The receptor was isolated from a man between 18 and 35 years old who received the YFV17D yellow fever vaccine. Sample: CD4+ T cells sorted from PBMCs, taken 15 days after the yellow fever booster vaccination. The chain joins TRBV7-6 to TRBJ2-5; 10 bases match TRBD1. CDR3 DNA sequence: TGTGCCAGCAGCACCCGACAGGGGGCAGAGACCCAGTACTTC. Protein sequence: CASSTRQGAETQYF. The full variable domain, in which reference TRBV7-6 and TRBJ2-5 provide the parts outside the CDR3, is GAGVSQSPRYKVTKRGQDVALRCDPISGHVSLYWYRQALGQGPEFLTYFNYEAQQDKSGLPNDRFSAERPEGSISTLTIQRTEQRDSAMYRCASSTRQGAETQYFGPGTRLLVL.